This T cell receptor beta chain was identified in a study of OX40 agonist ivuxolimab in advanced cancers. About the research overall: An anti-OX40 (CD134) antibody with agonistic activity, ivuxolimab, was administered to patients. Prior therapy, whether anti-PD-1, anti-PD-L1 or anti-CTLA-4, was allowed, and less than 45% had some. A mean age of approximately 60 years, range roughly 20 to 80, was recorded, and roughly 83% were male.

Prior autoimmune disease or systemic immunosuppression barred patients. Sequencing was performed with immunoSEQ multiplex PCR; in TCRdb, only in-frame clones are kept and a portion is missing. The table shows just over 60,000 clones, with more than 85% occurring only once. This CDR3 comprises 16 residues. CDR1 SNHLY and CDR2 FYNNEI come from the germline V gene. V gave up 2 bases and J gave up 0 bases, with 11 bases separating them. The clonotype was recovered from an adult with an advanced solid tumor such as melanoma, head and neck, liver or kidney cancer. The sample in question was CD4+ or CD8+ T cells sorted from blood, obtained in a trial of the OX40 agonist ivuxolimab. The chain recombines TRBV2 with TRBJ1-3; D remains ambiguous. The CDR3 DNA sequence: TGTGCCAGCAGTGAAATGGGAGGGTCCTCTGGAAACACCATATATTTT. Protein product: CASSEMGGSSGNTIYF.